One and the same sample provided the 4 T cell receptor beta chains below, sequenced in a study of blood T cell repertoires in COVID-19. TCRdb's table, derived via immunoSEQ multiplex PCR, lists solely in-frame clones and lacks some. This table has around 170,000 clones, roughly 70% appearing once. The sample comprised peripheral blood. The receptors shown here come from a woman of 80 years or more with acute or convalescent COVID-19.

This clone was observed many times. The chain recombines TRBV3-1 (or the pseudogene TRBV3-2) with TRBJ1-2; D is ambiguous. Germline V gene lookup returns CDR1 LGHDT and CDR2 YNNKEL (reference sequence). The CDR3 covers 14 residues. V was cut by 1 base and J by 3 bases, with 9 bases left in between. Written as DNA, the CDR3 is TGTGCCAGCAGCCAAGGTATGGGAGACTATGGCTACACCTTC. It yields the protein CASSQGMGDYGYTF.

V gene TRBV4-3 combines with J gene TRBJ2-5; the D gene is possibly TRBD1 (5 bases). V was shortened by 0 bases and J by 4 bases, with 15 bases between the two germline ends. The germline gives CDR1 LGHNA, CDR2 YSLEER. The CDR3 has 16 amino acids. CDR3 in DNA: TGCGCCAGCAGCCAAGAAGGGGCAGGGTTGGGAGAGACCCAGTACTTC. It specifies CASSQEGAGLGETQYF.

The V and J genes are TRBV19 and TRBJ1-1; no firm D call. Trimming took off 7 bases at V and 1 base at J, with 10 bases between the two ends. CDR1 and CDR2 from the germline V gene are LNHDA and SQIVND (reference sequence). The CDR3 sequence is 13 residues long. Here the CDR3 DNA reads TGTGCCAGTATGCCAGGCCAGAACACTGAAGCTTTCTTT. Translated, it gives CASMPGQNTEAFF.

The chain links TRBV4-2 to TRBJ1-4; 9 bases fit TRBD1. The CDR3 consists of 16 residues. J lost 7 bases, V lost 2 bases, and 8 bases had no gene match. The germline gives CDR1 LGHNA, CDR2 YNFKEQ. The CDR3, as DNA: TGTGCCAGCAGCCAACCGCTCACAGGGGGCGGTGAAAAACTGTTTTTT. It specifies CASSQPLTGGGEKLFF.